The rows below give T cell receptor beta chains drawn from one sample of a study of graft-versus-host responses after intestinal transplantation. Measured with immunoSEQ multiplex PCR; TCRdb has only the in-frame clones, and not every one. The sample has some 25,000 clones; 90% are singletons. Source: PBMCs, taken approximately 38 days after intestinal transplant. The receptors stem from a human patient who received an intestinal transplant, so some T cells may come from the graft donor. CDR3s include the opening cysteine and the closing phenylalanine or tryptophan. A D gene is named only where the DNA matches it firmly. The size field is filled for only some rows; it gives once, few, many or a size class.

length: 17; J: TRBJ2-1; size: -; D: TRBD2; V: TRBV7-2; CDR3: CASSWGTSGREGNEQFF; DNA: TGTGCCAGCAGCTGGGGGACTAGCGGGAGGGAGGGCAATGAGCAGTTCTTC
length: 15; J: TRBJ2-7; size: -; D: TRBD1; V: TRBV9; CDR3: CASSVGTGSSYEQYF; DNA: TGTGCCAGCAGCGTAGGGACAGGGAGCTCCTACGAGCAGTACTTC
length: 14; J: TRBJ1-5; size: -; D: -; V: TRBV7-9; CDR3: CASSSTRGGQPQHF; DNA: TGTGCCAGCAGCTCGACTCGTGGGGGTCAGCCCCAGCATTTT
length: 17; J: TRBJ2-7; size: -; D: -; V: TRBV11-2; CDR3: CASSLDPPGGAFYEQYF; DNA: TGTGCCAGCAGCTTAGATCCGCCTGGGGGGGCATTCTACGAGCAGTACTTC
length: 14; J: TRBJ2-1; size: -; D: TRBD2; V: TRBV4-1; CDR3: CASSQGLVIREQFF; DNA: TGCGCCAGCAGCCAGGGACTAGTAATCCGTGAGCAGTTCTTC
length: 17; J: TRBJ1-1; size: -; D: -; V: TRBV2; CDR3: CASTTWGRDLWNTEAFF; DNA: TGTGCCAGCACCACCTGGGGGAGGGACCTATGGAACACTGAAGCTTTCTTT
length: 14; J: TRBJ1-1; size: -; D: -; V: TRBV5-5; CDR3: CASSLGVKATEAFF; DNA: TGTGCCAGCAGCTTGGGGGTTAAGGCGACTGAAGCTTTCTTT
length: 14; J: TRBJ2-1; size: -; D: -; V: TRBV14; CDR3: CASSQDFSYDEQFF; DNA: TGTGCCAGCAGCCAAGATTTCAGCTACGATGAGCAGTTCTTC
length: 16; J: TRBJ1-3; size: few; D: -; V: TRBV27; CDR3: CASSPRASRSGNTIYF; DNA: TGTGCCAGCAGTCCGCGGGCCTCCCGGTCTGGAAACACCATATATTTT
length: 17; J: TRBJ1-4; size: -; D: -; V: TRBV15; CDR3: CATSRDSLDTPNEKLFF; DNA: TGTGCCACCAGCAGAGATTCGTTGGACACTCCTAATGAAAAACTGTTTTTT